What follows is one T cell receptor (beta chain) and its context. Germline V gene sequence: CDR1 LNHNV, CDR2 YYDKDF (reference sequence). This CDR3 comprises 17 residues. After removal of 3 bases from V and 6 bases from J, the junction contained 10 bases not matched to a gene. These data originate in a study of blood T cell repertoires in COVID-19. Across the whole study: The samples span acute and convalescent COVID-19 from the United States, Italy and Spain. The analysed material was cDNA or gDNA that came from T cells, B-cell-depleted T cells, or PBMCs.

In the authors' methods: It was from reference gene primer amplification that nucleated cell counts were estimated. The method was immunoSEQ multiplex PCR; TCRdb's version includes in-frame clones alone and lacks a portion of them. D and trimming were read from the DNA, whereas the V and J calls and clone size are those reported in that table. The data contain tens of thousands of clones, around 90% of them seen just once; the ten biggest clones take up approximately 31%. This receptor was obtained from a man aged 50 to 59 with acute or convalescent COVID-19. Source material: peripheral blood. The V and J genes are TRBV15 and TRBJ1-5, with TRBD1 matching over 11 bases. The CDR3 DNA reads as TGTGCCACCAGCAGTCCCGGTGGACAGGGGGCGAGTCAGCCCCAGCATTTT. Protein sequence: CATSSPGGQGASQPQHF.